This T cell receptor (beta chain) came from a study of PD-1 blockade in classical Hodgkin lymphoma. The CDR3 has 12 amino acids. CDR1 is MNHEY and CDR2 is SMNVEV in the germline V gene (reference sequence). Trimming took 5 bases from V and 10 from J, leaving 12 bases between them. This table comes from immunoSEQ multiplex PCR, and its TCRdb copy is limited to in-frame clones, with some not included. Among about 18,000 clones, roughly 80% were seen once, and the ten largest hold around 2.6%. Documented time point: cycle 4 day 1 (C4D1), after six to seven weeks of nivolumab. All the patients suffered relapse after autologous stem cell transplantation, and brentuximab vedotin exposure differed. Thawed PBMCs yielded CD4+ T cells through magnetic negative selection.

Sequenced here: CD4+ T cells from blood, sampled before the fourth cycle of nivolumab. V usage is TRBV27 and J usage is TRBJ1-5, with D possibly TRBD1 on 6 matching bases. The TCR was taken from a human donor with classical Hodgkin lymphoma. CDR3 amino acids: CASSLQTGPQHF. Here the CDR3 DNA reads TGTGCCAGCAGTCTCCAGACAGGCCCCCAGCATTTT.